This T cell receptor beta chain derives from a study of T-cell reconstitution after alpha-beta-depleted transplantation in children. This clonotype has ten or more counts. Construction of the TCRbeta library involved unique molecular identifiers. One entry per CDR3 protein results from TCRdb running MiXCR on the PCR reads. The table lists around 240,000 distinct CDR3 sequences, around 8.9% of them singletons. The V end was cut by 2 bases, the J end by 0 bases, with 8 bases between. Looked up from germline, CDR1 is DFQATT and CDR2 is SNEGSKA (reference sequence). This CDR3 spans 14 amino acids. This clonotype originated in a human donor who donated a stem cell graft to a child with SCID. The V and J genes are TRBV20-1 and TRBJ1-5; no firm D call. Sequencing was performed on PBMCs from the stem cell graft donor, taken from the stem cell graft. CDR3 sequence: CSARPRISNQPQHF. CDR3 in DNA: TGCAGTGCTAGACCACGGATTAGCAATCAGCCCCAGCATTTT.